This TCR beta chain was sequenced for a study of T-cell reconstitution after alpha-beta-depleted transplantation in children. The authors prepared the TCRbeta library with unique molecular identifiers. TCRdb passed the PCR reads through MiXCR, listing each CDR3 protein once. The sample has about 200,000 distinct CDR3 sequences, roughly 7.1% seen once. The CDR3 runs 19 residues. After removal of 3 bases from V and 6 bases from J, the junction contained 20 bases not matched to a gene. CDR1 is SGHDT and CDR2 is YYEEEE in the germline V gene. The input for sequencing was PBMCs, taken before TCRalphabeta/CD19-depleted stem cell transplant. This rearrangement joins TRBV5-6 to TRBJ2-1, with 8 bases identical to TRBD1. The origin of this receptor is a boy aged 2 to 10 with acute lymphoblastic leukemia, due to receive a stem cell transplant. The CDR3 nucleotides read TGTGCCAGCAGCTCCTTGAGTAGCTACTCGGGACAGGAAATCAATGAGCAGTTCTTC. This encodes CASSSLSSYSGQEINEQFF.